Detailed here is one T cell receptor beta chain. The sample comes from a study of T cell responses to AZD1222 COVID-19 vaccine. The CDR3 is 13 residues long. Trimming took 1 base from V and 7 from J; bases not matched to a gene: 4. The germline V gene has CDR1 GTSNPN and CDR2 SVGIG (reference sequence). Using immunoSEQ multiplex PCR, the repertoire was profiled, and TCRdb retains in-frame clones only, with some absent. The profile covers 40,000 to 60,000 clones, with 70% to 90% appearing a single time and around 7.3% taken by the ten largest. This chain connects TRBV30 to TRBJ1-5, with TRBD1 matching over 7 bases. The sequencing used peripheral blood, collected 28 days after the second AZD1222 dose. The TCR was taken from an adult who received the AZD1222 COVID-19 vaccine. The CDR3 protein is CAWSDRGGQPQHF. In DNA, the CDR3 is TGTGCCTGGAGTGACAGGGGAGGACAGCCCCAGCATTTT.